This TCR beta chain was identified in a study of T-cell memory formation after mild COVID-19. Turning to the study itself: Most TCR clusters belonged to a single donor. Study observations and caveats: CD4/CD8 balance held among clones contracting day 15 to 85, and later expanders leaned CD4+.

In the case of this clonotype: Its target is not known.

TCRdb reprocessed the 5' RACE reads with MiXCR, giving one entry per CDR3 protein. Seen here are roughly 600,000 distinct CDR3 sequences, about 20% observed once, and the top ten hold around 12%. The CDR3 loop spans 11 amino acids. Trimming cost V 2 bases and J 13 bases, with 9 bases left between them. The sequence came from an adult woman who had mild COVID-19 (a few samples of this study predate the infection). Cell type and time point are not known. The chain carries TRBV12-3 or TRBV12-4 and TRBJ2-1; no firm D call. Sequenced input: PBMCs or a T cell subset sorted from them (not recorded which). The CDR3 DNA follows: TGTGCCAGCAGTTTACGGGCCCGACAGTTCTTC. Protein: CASSLRARQFF.